The present TCR beta chain was sequenced within a study of response to subunit inactivated influenza vaccine. Findings and limits, study-wide: Authors suggested seasonal influenza vaccinations each recruit few new T cells.

In TCRdb, the RT-PCR reads were re-called with MiXCR into one record per CDR3 protein. The repertoire consists of some 640,000 distinct CDR3 sequences, with about 15% occurring once and the leading ten covering approximately 6.5%. CDR1 and CDR2 (germline): SGHRS, YFSETQ. The junction had 8 bases not matched to a gene; V was cut back by 4 bases and J by 7 bases. CDR3 length equals 16 residues. This clonotype was counted at least ten times. Its antigen is as yet unknown. The sequence came from a man aged 45-60 years who received an inactivated influenza vaccine. The sequenced sample was PBMCs from blood, obtained roughly 15 days before vaccination. The chain carries TRBV5-1 and TRBJ1-6, with 10 bases lining up with TRBD1. The CDR3 DNA follows: TGCGCCAGCAGCCGTGGACAGGGGGGAGTGAATTCACCCCTCCACTTT. It specifies CASSRGQGGVNSPLHF.